This note documents a single T cell receptor (beta chain) sequence. Its antigen remains undetermined. The input lacks base qualities; no much larger clone sits a single base away. For sequencing of the TCRbeta CDR3 region, genomic DNA was extracted from the sorted cells. The immunoSEQ Assay was used to sequence the TCRbeta CDR3 regions. The source is immuneACCESS, and TCRdb retained only in-frame sequences with V and J called. Part of the clones is not carried over; for the studies checked, unresolved V genes explain less than half of this, and the remainder is unexplained. Present in this sample are about 55,000 clones, 80% to 85% of which were seen just once. The ten largest clones represent approximately 4.6% of the sample. This record comes from a study of OX40 agonist ivuxolimab in advanced cancers. Study-wide context: Ivuxolimab, which targeted the costimulatory receptor OX40 (CD134), was an agonistic, fully human IgG2 monoclonal antibody. Intravenous ivuxolimab was administered to patients every 2 weeks at six dose levels: 0.01, 0.1, 0.3, 1.5, 3 and 10 mg/kg. Of the roughly 51 patients in dose escalation, 19 had hepatocellular carcinoma, about 15 had melanoma, 9 had renal cell carcinoma and 9 had head and neck cancer. The dose-escalation cohort was approximately 83% male with a mean age of around 62 years, ranging from 23 to 79. Prior anti-PD-1, anti-PD-L1 or anti-CTLA-4 therapy was permitted, and checkpoint inhibitors had been received by about 37% of dose-escalation patients. Partial responses occurred in three dose-escalation patients, of whom one had hepatocellular carcinoma and two had cutaneous melanoma. The purpose of peripheral TCRbeta sequencing was to test whether ivuxolimab changed TCR sequence diversity and led to clonal T-cell expansion. The paper covers the monotherapy dose-escalation part of the phase I ivuxolimab trial, which included N ≈ 54 patients. General conclusions and limits of the study: Low levels of normalized T-cell clonal expansion were also shown by some nonresponding patients. At doses from 0.1 to 3.0 mg/kg, clonal expansion was seen in both CD4+ and CD8+ blood T cells between baseline and week 6. Which antigens the clonally expanded peripheral T cells were specific for was not determined. On average, CD8+ T cells showed more expanded clones than CD4+ T cells after ivuxolimab. In partial responders in the 0.1-3.0 mg/kg groups, normalized peripheral clonal expansion was found to be among the lowest, especially among CD8+ T cells.

V is pruned by 2 bases and J by 2 bases, leaving 8 bases of the junction without a gene match. The CDR3 runs 17 residues from the cysteine to the phenylalanine. Of all the DNA, just the CDR3 is kept, 51 bases in frame from base 1. CDR1 MDHEN and CDR2 SYDVKM were looked up in the germline V gene. The trial excluded patients who had a history of autoimmune disease or were on systemic immunosuppression. Peripheral blood for TCR sequencing was collected from all dose cohorts at baseline, on cycle 4 day 1, and on cycle 7 day 1. Samples were obtained from an open-label, multicenter, first-in-human phase I dose-escalation trial of ivuxolimab. Adults with locally advanced or metastatic head and neck squamous cell, hepatocellular, melanoma or renal cell carcinoma were enrolled in the trial. Before TCR sequencing, CD4+ T cells and CD8+ T cells were sorted from peripheral blood as separate populations.

Material: CD4+ or CD8+ T cells sorted from blood, obtained in a trial of the OX40 agonist ivuxolimab. This TCR derives from an adult with an advanced solid tumor such as melanoma, head and neck, liver or kidney cancer. The receptor chain draws on TRBV28 and TRBJ1-5; 8 bases in between match TRBD1. The CDR3 reads as follows: CASSLLLGQGGNQPQHF. The DNA sequence reads TGTGCCAGCAGTTTACTACTCGGACAGGGCGGCAATCAGCCCCAGCATTTT.